This T cell receptor (beta chain) was documented in a study of blood T cell repertoires in COVID-19. About the research overall: In Cohort 3, a recovered donor had either two negative PCRs, clearance, or symptom resolution.

Losses at the gene ends were 5 bases for V and 1 base for J; bases not matched to a gene: 4. The CDR3 is 14 residues long. Per germline, CDR1 SGHAT and CDR2 FQNNGV. Those who participated ranged in age from about 18 to 95 years and resided in around 22 US areas. In assigning cohorts, the study relied on participant-reported clinical history. Original processing notes: Counts of nucleated cells, estimated from reference gene primer amplification, were obtained. Clones were sequenced by immunoSEQ multiplex PCR, and TCRdb holds only the in-frame ones, with some missing. V, J and clone size reflect that table, while D and trimming were determined from the DNA. This sample has some 220,000 clones, with 86% found just once. Only one count was recorded for this clone.

The sequenced sample was PBMCs or T cells enriched from blood (not recorded which). This clonotype originated in a woman aged 45 to 65 in a cohort exposed to, infected with or recovered from COVID-19 (not recorded which). J is TRBJ2-5 and V is TRBV11-2, with 7 bases lining up with TRBD2. The CDR3 spells CASSPGTIQETQYF. The CDR3 region has the DNA TGTGCCAGCAGCCCCGGGACTATCCAAGAGACCCAGTACTTC.